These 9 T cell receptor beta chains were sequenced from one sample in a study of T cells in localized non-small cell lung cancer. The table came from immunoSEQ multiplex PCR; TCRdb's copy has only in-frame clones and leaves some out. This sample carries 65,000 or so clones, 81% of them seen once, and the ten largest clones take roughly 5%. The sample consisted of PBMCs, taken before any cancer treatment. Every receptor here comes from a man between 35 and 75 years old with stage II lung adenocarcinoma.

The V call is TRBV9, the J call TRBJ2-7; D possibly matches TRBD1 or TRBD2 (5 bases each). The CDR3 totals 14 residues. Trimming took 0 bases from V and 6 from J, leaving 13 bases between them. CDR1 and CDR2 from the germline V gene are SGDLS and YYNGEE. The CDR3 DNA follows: TGTGCCAGCAGCGTAGCGCCGGAGAGGGGCGAGCAGTACTTC. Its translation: CASSVAPERGEQYF. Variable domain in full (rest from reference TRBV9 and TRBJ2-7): DSGVTQTPKHLITATGQRVTLRCSPRSGDLSVYWYQQSLDQGLQFLIQYYNGEERAKGNILERFSAQQFPDLHSELNLSSLELGDSALYFCASSVAPERGEQYFGPGTRLTVT.

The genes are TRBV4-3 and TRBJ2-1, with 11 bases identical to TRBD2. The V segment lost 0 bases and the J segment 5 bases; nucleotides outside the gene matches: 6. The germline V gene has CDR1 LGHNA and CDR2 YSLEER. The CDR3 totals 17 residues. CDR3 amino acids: CASSQDEGLAVNNEQFF. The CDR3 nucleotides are TGCGCCAGCAGCCAAGATGAGGGACTAGCGGTTAACAATGAGCAGTTCTTC.

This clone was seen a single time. CDR3 residues: CASSVRATSGANVLTF. DNA of the CDR3: TGTGCCAGCAGCGTTAGAGCTACCTCTGGGGCCAACGTCCTGACTTTC. The chain employs TRBV9 and TRBJ2-6; the D is unclear. CDR1 SGDLS and CDR2 YYNGEE come from the germline V gene. V lost 2 bases and J 0 bases, leaving 9 bases between the germline ends. This CDR3 comprises 16 residues.

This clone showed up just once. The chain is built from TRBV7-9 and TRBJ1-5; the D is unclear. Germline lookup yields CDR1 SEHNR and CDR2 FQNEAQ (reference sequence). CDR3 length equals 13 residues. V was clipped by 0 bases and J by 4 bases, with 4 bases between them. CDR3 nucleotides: TGTGCCAGCAGCTTAGCCGAAAATCAGCCCCAGCATTTT. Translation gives CASSLAENQPQHF.

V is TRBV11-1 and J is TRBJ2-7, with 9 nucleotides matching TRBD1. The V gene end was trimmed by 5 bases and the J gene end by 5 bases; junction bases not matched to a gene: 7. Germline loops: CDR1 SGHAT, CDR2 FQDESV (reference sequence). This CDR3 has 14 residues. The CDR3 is CASSPRTGAHEQYF. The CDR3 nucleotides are TGTGCCAGCAGCCCCAGGACAGGGGCCCACGAGCAGTACTTC.

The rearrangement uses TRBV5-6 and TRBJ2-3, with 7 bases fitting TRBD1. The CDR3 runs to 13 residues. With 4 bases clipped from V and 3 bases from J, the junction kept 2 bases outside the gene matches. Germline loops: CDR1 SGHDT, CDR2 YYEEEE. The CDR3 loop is CASSQTGTDTQYF. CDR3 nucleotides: TGTGCCAGCAGCCAGACAGGGACAGATACGCAGTATTTT.

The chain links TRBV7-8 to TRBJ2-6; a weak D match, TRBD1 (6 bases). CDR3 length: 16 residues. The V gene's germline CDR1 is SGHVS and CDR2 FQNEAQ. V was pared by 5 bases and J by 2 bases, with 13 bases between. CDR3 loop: CASSPWTDPGANVLTF. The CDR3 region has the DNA TGTGCCAGCAGCCCATGGACAGACCCTGGGGCCAACGTCCTGACTTTC.

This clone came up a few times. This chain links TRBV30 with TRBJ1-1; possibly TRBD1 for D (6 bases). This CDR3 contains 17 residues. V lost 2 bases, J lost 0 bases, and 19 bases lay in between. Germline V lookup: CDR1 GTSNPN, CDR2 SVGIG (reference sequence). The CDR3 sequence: CAWSSPGEVKMNTEAFF. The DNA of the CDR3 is TGTGCCTGGAGTAGTCCAGGGGAAGTTAAGATGAACACTGAAGCTTTCTTT.

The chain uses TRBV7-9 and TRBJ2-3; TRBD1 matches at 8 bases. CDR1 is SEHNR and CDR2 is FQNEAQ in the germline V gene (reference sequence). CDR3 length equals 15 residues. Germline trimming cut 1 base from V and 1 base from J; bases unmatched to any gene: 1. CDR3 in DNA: TGTGCCAGCAGCTTAGGGACAGGGCGCACAGATACGCAGTATTTT. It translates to CASSLGTGRTDTQYF.